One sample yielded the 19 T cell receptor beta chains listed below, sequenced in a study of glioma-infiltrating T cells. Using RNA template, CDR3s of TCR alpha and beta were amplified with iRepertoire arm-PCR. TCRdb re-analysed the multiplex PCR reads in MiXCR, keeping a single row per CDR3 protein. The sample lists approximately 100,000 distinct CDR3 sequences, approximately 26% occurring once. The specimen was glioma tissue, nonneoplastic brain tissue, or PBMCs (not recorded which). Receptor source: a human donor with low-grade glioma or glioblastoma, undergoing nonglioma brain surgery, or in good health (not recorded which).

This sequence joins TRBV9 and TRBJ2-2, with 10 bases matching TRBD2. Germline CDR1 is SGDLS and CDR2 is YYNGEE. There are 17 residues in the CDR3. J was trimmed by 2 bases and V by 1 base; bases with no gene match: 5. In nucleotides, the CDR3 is TGTGCCAGCAGCGTAAGAAGCGGGAGGGCCAACACCGGGGAGCTGTTTTTT. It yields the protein CASSVRSGRANTGELFF.

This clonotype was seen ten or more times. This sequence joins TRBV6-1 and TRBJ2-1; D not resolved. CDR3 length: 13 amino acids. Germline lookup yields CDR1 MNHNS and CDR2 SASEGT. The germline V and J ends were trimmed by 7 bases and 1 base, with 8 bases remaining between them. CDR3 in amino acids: CASTAWSYNEQFF. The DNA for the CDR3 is TGTGCCAGCACAGCGTGGTCCTACAATGAGCAGTTCTTC.

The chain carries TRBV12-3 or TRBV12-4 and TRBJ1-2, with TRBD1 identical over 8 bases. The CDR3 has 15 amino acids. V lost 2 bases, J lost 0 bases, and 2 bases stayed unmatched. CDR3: CASSLRDRSNYGYTF. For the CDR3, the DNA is TGTGCCAGCAGTTTAAGGGACAGGTCTAACTATGGCTACACCTTC.

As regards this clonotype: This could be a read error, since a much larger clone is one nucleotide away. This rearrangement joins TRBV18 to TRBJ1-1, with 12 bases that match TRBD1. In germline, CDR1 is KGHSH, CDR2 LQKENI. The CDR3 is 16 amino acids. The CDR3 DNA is TGTGCCAGCTCATCCGGGACAGGGGGCCTGAAAACTGAAGCTTTCTTT. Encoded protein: CASSSGTGGLKTEAFF. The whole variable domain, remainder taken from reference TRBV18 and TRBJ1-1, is NAGVMQNPRHLVRRRGQEARLRCSPMKGHSHVYWYRQLPEEGLKFMVYLQKENIIDESGMPKERFSAEFPKEGPSILRIQQVVRGDSAAYFCASSSGTGGLKTEAFFGQGTRLTVV.

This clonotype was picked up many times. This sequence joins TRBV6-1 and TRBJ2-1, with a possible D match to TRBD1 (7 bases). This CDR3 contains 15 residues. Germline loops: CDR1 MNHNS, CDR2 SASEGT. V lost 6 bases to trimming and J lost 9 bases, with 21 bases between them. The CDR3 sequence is CASSPYKGQEGEQFF. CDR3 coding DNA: TGTGCCAGCAGCCCCTACAAAGGACAGGAGGGTGAGCAGTTCTTC.

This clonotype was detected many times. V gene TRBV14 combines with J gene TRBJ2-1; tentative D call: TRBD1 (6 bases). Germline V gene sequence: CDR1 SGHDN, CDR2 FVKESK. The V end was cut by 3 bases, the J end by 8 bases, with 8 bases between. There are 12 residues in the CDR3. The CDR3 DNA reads TGTGCCAGCAGCCAGAGACAGGATGAGCAGTTCTTC. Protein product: CASSQRQDEQFF.

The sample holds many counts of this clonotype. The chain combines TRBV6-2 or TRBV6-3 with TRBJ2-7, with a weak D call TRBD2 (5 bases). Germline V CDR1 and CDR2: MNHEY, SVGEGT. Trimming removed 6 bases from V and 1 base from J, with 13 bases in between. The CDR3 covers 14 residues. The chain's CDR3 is CASRPPTKSYEQYF. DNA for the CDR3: TGTGCCAGCAGGCCTCCGACTAAATCCTACGAGCAGTACTTC.

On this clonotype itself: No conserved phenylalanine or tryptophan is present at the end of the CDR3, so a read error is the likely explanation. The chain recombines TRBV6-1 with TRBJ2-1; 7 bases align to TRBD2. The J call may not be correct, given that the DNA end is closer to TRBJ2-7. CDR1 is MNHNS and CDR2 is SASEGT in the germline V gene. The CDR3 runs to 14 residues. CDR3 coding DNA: TGTGCTAGCAGCCACCGGGGGGTACAGAGTGAGCAGTACTCC. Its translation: CASSHRGVQSEQYS.

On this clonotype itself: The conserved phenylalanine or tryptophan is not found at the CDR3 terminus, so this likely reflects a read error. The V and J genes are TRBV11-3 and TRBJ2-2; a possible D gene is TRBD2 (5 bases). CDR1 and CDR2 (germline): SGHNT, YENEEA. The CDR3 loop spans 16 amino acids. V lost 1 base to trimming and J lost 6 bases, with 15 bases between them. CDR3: CASSLASSGLPGELFS. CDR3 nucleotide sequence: TGTGCCAGCAGCTTAGCGTCTTCGGGGTTACCCGGGGAGCTGTTTTCT.

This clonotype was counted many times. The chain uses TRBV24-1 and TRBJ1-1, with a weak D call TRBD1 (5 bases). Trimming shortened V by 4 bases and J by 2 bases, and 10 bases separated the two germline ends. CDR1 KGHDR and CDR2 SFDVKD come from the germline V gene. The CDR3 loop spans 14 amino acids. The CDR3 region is CATSEEGRNTEAFF. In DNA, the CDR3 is TGTGCCACCAGTGAGGAGGGACGCAACACTGAAGCTTTCTTT.

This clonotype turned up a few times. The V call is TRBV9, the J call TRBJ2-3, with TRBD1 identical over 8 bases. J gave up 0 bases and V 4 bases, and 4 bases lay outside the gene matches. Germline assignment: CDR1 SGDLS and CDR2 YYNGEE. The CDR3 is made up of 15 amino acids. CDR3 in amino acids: CASSNRDRSTDTQYF. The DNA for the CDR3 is TGTGCCAGCAGCAACCGGGACAGGAGCACAGATACGCAGTATTTT.

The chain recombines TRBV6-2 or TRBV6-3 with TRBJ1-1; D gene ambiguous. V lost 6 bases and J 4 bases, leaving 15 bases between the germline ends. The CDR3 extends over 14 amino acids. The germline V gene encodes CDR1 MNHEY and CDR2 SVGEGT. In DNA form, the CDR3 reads TGTGCCAGCAGATACACGGGGAGAGTCACTGAAGCTTTCTTT. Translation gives CASRYTGRVTEAFF.

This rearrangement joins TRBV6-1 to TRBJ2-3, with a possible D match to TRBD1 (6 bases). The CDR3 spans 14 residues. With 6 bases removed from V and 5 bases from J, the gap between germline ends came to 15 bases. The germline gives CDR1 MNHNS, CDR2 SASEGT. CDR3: CASSWLGGRDTQYF. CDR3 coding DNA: TGTGCCAGCAGCTGGCTTGGGGGCAGAGATACGCAGTATTTT.

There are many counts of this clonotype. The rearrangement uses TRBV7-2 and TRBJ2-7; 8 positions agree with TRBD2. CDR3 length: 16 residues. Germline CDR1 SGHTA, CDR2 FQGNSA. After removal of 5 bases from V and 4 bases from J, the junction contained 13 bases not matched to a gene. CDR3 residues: CASSAINGRVSYEQYF. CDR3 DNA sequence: TGTGCCAGCAGCGCAATTAACGGGAGGGTATCATACGAGCAGTACTTC.

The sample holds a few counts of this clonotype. The CDR3 spells CAVGGSTDTQYF. CDR3 in DNA: TGTGCCGTGGGGGGTAGCACAGATACGCAGTATTTT. This sequence joins TRBV12-3 or TRBV12-4 and TRBJ2-3, with a possible D match to TRBD2 (6 bases). With 11 bases removed from V and 0 bases from J, the gap between germline ends came to 9 bases. The CDR3 extends over 12 amino acids.

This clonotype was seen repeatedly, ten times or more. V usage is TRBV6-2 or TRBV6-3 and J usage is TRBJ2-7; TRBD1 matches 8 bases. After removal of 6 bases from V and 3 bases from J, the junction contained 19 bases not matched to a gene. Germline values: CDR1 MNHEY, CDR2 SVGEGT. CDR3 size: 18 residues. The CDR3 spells CASRVPGQDGRPDYEQYF. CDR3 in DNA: TGTGCCAGCAGAGTACCGGGACAGGACGGGCGCCCTGACTACGAGCAGTACTTC.

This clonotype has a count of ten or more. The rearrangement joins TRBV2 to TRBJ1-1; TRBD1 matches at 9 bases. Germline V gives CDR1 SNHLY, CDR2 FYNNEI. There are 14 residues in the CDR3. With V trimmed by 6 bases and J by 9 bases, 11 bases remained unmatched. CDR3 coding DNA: TGTGCCAGCAGCTTGAATCGAAACAGGGGGCAAGCTTTCTTT. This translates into CASSLNRNRGQAFF.

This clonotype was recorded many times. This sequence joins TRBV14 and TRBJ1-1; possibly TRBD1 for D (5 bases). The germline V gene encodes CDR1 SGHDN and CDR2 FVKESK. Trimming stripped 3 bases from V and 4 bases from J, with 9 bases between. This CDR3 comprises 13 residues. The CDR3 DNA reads TGTGCCAGCAGCCAGGGGGTGAGCACTGAAGCTTTCTTT. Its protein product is CASSQGVSTEAFF.

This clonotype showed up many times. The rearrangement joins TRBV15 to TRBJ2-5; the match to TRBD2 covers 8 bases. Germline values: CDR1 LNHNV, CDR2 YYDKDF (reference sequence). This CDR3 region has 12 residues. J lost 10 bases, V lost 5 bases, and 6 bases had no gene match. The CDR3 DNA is TGTGCCACCAGCGAGCCGGGAGGGAGCCAGTACTTC. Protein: CATSEPGGSQYF.